These 20 T cell receptor beta chains were sequenced from one sample in a study of cytomegalovirus exposure and HLA in healthy donors. A multiplex PCR was run with 60 Vbeta primers and 13 Jbeta primers. TCRdb's copy holds only in-frame clones and misses some; the assay was immunoSEQ multiplex PCR. The sample includes fewer than 250,000 clones, less than 85% of them seen just once. Source material: PBMCs. The receptor set was obtained from a man aged 18 to 35 in good health and CMV-seronegative.

The V and J genes are TRBV28 and TRBJ2-7, with TRBD1 matching 7 bases. Trimming cost V 7 bases and J 2 bases; bases outside gene matches: 5. Per the germline V gene, CDR1 is MDHEN and CDR2 is SYDVKM. The CDR3 loop spans 13 amino acids. CDR3 nucleotides: TGTGCCAGCACTGAGACAGGGACCTACGAGCAGTACTTC. This encodes CASTETGTYEQYF.

The rearrangement links TRBV2 to TRBJ2-7; weak D call: TRBD1 (6 bases). Germline CDR1 SNHLY, CDR2 FYNNEI. CDR3 length: 14 residues. Trimming removed 8 bases at V and 1 base at J, with 15 bases between. The CDR3 loop reads CASGRGQISYEQYF. The CDR3 bases are TGTGCCAGCGGCCGAGGACAGATATCCTACGAGCAGTACTTC.

The chain employs TRBV6-1 and TRBJ2-4; weak D call: TRBD2 (5 bases). CDR1 MNHNS and CDR2 SASEGT come from the germline V gene. The CDR3 extends over 15 amino acids. Trimming pared 1 base from V and 4 bases from J, leaving 11 bases between. The CDR3 sequence: CASSEGMRVKNIQYF. In DNA form, the CDR3 reads TGTGCCAGCAGTGAAGGGATGAGGGTAAAAAACATTCAGTACTTC.

Only one count was recorded for this clone. The rearrangement uses TRBV30 and TRBJ1-2; D might be TRBD1 (6 bases). The V gene's germline CDR1 is GTSNPN and CDR2 SVGIG (reference sequence). The V and J ends lost 0 bases and 4 bases respectively, with 18 bases between them. This CDR3 is 16 amino acids long. The CDR3 DNA sequence: TGTGCCTGGAGTGTTGATCGTGGGGGCTCGGTCTATGGCTACACCTTC. It yields the protein CAWSVDRGGSVYGYTF.

V gene TRBV15 combines with J gene TRBJ2-5, with a tentative D call TRBD1 (5 bases). The V gene lost 1 base and the J gene lost 1 base, with 13 bases spanning the gap. Germline V gene sequence: CDR1 LNHNV, CDR2 YYDKDF (reference sequence). This CDR3 region has 16 residues. The chain's CDR3 is CATSRVLGAVQETQYF. The CDR3 DNA reads TGTGCCACCAGCAGAGTTTTAGGGGCAGTCCAAGAGACCCAGTACTTC.

The rearrangement uses TRBV9 and TRBJ2-3, with 8 bases aligning to TRBD2. The germline V gene has CDR1 SGDLS and CDR2 YYNGEE. CDR3 length: 14 residues. Trimming removed 6 bases from V and 2 bases from J; junction bases left unmatched: 5. The CDR3 DNA follows: TGTGCCAGCAAGCGGGGGACTTTCACAGATACGCAGTATTTT. This sequence encodes CASKRGTFTDTQYF. Drawing the rest from reference TRBV9 and TRBJ2-3, the complete variable domain is DSGVTQTPKHLITATGQRVTLRCSPRSGDLSVYWYQQSLDQGLQFLIQYYNGEERAKGNILERFSAQQFPDLHSELNLSSLELGDSALYFCASKRGTFTDTQYFGPGTRLTVL.

The chain recombines TRBV5-6 with TRBJ2-3, with 14 bases that match TRBD2. Trimming cost V 3 bases and J 5 bases; bases outside gene matches: 5. The germline CDR1 and CDR2 sequences are SGHDT and YYEEEE. This CDR3 comprises 16 residues. The CDR3 bases are TGTGCCAGCAGCTCCCCGGGACTAGCGGGAGTAGATACGCAGTATTTT. It translates to CASSSPGLAGVDTQYF.

This sequence joins TRBV19 and TRBJ1-1; D perhaps matches TRBD1 (6 bases). Germline CDR1 is LNHDA and CDR2 is SQIVND (reference sequence). Trimming stripped 2 bases from V and 1 base from J, with 8 bases between. The CDR3 runs 14 residues. CDR3 region: CASSISRGNTEAFF. The DNA for the CDR3 is TGTGCCAGTAGTATATCCAGGGGGAACACTGAAGCTTTCTTT. Full variable domain (missing parts from reference TRBV19 and TRBJ1-1): DGGITQSPKYLFRKEGQNVTLSCEQNLNHDAMYWYRQDPGQGLRLIYYSQIVNDFQKGDIAEGYSVSREKKESFPLTVTSAQKNPTAFYLCASSISRGNTEAFFGQGTRLTVV.

This clone was seen only a few times. A read error may produce the germline difference seen at one junction end. CDR3 protein: CASTQIAGTGNFNEQFF. The CDR3 bases are TGTGCCAGCACCCAAATTGCGGGGACAGGGAACTTTAATGAGCAGTTCTTC. The chain carries TRBV14 and TRBJ2-1; 9 nucleotides match TRBD1. The CDR3 is made up of 17 amino acids. Germline lookup yields CDR1 SGHDN and CDR2 FVKESK.

V and J are TRBV30 and TRBJ2-5; D possibly corresponds to TRBD2 (5 bases). V was cut by 3 bases and J by 7 bases, with 15 bases left in between. CDR1 is GTSNPN and CDR2 is SVGIG in the germline V gene (reference sequence). CDR3 length: 13 amino acids. The CDR3 coding sequence is TGTGCCTGGAGCCCCGGGGTTGGGGTGACCCAGTACTTC. Translating it yields CAWSPGVGVTQYF.

V is TRBV5-1 and J is TRBJ2-2; D is undetermined. Germline CDR1 reads SGHRS; CDR2 reads YFSETQ. V gave up 1 base and J gave up 2 bases, with 3 bases separating them. There are 13 residues in the CDR3. The CDR3 spells CASSLPNTGELFF. For the CDR3, the DNA is TGCGCCAGCAGCTTGCCAAACACCGGGGAGCTGTTTTTT.

The J gene is TRBJ1-1, the V gene TRBV30, with 8 bases identical to TRBD1. The CDR3 covers 14 residues. The germline CDR1 and CDR2 sequences are GTSNPN and SVGIG (reference sequence). DNA of the CDR3: TGTGCTAGGGGGCCGGACAGGGCGAGCACTGAAGCTTTCTTT. Translated, it gives CARGPDRASTEAFF.

The chain links TRBV7-8 to TRBJ2-1; 10 bases fit TRBD2. Germline V gene data show CDR1 as SGHVS and CDR2 as FQNEAQ. The CDR3 runs to 15 residues. V dropped 3 bases and J dropped 7; count of bases not matched to a gene: 6. Here the CDR3 reads CASSLIQREGNEQFF. The CDR3, as DNA: TGTGCCAGCAGCTTGATACAGCGGGAGGGGAATGAGCAGTTCTTC.

The V gene is TRBV2, the J gene TRBJ2-7, with 11 bases that match TRBD2. The CDR3 length is 14 residues. CDR1 and CDR2 from the germline V gene are SNHLY and FYNNEI. J was trimmed by 2 bases and V by 11 bases; bases with no gene match: 8. The CDR3 region is CAGGLAGGPYEQYF. The CDR3 DNA reads TGTGCCGGCGGTTTAGCGGGAGGGCCCTACGAGCAGTACTTC.

The chain has TRBV30 and TRBJ1-1; D unclear. CDR1 is GTSNPN and CDR2 is SVGIG in the germline V gene (reference sequence). The CDR3 is 14 amino acids. Trimming cost V 7 bases and J 2 bases, with 17 bases left between them. This chain's CDR3 is CASDKRLINTEAFF. CDR3 coding DNA: TGTGCCTCGGATAAGCGGCTCATAAACACTGAAGCTTTCTTT. The full variable domain, with the rest looked up from reference TRBV30 and TRBJ1-1, is SQTIHQWPATLVQPVGSPLSLECTVEGTSNPNLYWYRQAAGRGLQLLFYSVGIGQISSEVPQNLSASRPQDRQFILSSKKLLLSDSGFYLCASDKRLINTEAFFGQGTRLTVV.

The chain's CDR3 is CASRVRRGESSNQPQHF. The CDR3 DNA sequence: TGTGCCAGTAGGGTTAGGCGGGGGGAGTCTAGCAATCAGCCCCAGCATTTT. The chain combines TRBV19 with TRBJ1-5; possible D gene TRBD1, 5 bases. This CDR3 has 17 residues. Germline V CDR1 and CDR2: LNHDA, SQIVND (reference sequence). V lost 6 bases and J lost 0, with 18 bases in between.

The chain uses TRBV11-2 and TRBJ1-1; 12 nucleotides line up with TRBD1. CDR1 and CDR2 from the germline V gene are SGHAT and FQNNGV. V was clipped by 3 bases and J by 5 bases; unmatched bases: 10. The CDR3 length is 17 residues. The CDR3 bases are TGTGCCAGCAGCTTGGGGACAGGGGGCCAGGTAGGGACTGAAGCTTTCTTT. Translation: CASSLGTGGQVGTEAFF.

The CDR3 DNA sequence: TGTGCCAGTAGTATAACCGTTGTGGGGACAGGGGGCGACGAGCAGTACTTC. This codes for CASSITVVGTGGDEQYF. The rearrangement links TRBV19 to TRBJ2-7; 12 bases align to TRBD1. CDR1 and CDR2 (germline): LNHDA, SQIVND (reference sequence). After removal of 2 bases from V and 5 bases from J, the junction contained 10 bases not matched to a gene. CDR3 length: 17 residues.

As to this clone: A read error may produce the germline difference seen at one junction end. This chain joins TRBV7-7 and TRBJ2-1; D may be TRBD2 (5 bases). This CDR3 region has 15 residues. CDR1 and CDR2 from the germline V gene are SSHAT and FNYEAQ (reference sequence). CDR3 bases: TGTGCTAGCAGCTTAGCGCTGGCCCTTTACAATGAGCAGTTCTTC. It codes for CASSLALALYNEQFF.

The gene calls are TRBV6-5 and TRBJ1-4; D may be TRBD1 (5 bases). The germline V and J ends were trimmed by 6 bases and 0 bases, with 14 bases remaining between them. Germline CDR1 and CDR2: MNHEY and SVGAGI. This CDR3 has 16 residues. The CDR3 sequence is CASRYQGFATNEKLFF. The CDR3 nucleotides read TGTGCCAGCAGATACCAGGGTTTTGCAACTAATGAAAAACTGTTTTTT.